These 21 T cell receptor beta chains share one sample of origin, sequenced in a study of identical twins. TCRdb itself ran the 5' RACE reads through MiXCR, one entry per CDR3 protein. The table records roughly 220,000 distinct CDR3 sequences, 5.5% to 7.5% of them present only once. The sample was also linked to a second study, of T cells expressing NK-cell markers.

Sequencing input: CD8+ T cells sorted from blood. Source of these receptors: a woman aged 18-30 years in good health.

This clonotype was counted at least ten times. The chain uses TRBV3-1 and TRBJ2-1, with 10 bases matching TRBD1. The V and J ends lost 4 bases and 3 bases, in that order; junction bases with no gene match: 9. Germline V gene data show CDR1 as LGHDT and CDR2 as YNNKEL (reference sequence). The CDR3 runs to 17 residues. The CDR3 DNA follows: TGTGCCAGCAGCCCGCACTTTCGGACAGGGGGCTACAATGAGCAGTTCTTC. Translation gives CASSPHFRTGGYNEQFF.

This clonotype occurred many times. This chain connects TRBV9 to TRBJ2-3, with D possibly matching TRBD1 (6 bases). Deletions cut 0 bases from V and 0 bases from J, with 8 bases between. Per the germline V gene, CDR1 is SGDLS and CDR2 is YYNGEE. The CDR3 spans 15 residues. The CDR3 here is CASSVGTESTDTQYF. The CDR3 coding sequence is TGTGCCAGCAGCGTAGGGACAGAGAGCACAGATACGCAGTATTTT.

V is TRBV12-3 or TRBV12-4 and J is TRBJ1-3; D perhaps matches TRBD1 (5 bases). V was clipped by 3 bases and J by 0 bases, with 9 bases between them. The CDR3 runs 15 residues. CDR3 bases: TGTGCCAGCAGTTTGGGACGGGGCTCTGGAAACACCATATATTTT. Its translation is CASSLGRGSGNTIYF.

The chain links TRBV27 to TRBJ2-7; TRBD1 matches at 9 bases. V dropped 5 bases and J dropped 6; count of bases not matched to a gene: 8. CDR3 length: 14 amino acids. In germline, CDR1 is MNHEY, CDR2 SMNVEV (reference sequence). The CDR3 bases are TGTGCCAGCAGTCCGACGACAGGGGGACGCGAGCAGTACTTC. Translation gives CASSPTTGGREQYF.

This clonotype was recorded at least ten times. The chain uses TRBV10-2 and TRBJ2-7; D remains ambiguous. Germline V CDR1 and CDR2: WSHSY, SAAADI. Trimming pared 2 bases from V and 0 bases from J, leaving 2 bases between. CDR3 length: 12 amino acids. CDR3 nucleotide sequence: TGCGCCAGCAGTGAGACCTCCTACGAGCAGTACTTC. Its protein product is CASSETSYEQYF.

Within the sample, this clonotype is medium-sized (0.01 to 0.1%). The chain joins TRBV12-3 or TRBV12-4 to TRBJ2-1; D remains unclear. Between the trimmed V and J ends, which lost 1 base and 8 bases, there was a span of 12 bases. The CDR3 is 14 residues long. The CDR3 region has the DNA TGTGCCAGCAGTTTAGACGGACCCCTAGATGAGCAGTTCTTC. Translating it yields CASSLDGPLDEQFF.

In this sample, this clonotype turned up a few times. The J gene is TRBJ2-7, the V gene TRBV20-1; weak D call: TRBD2 (6 bases). V lost 3 bases to trimming and J lost 3 bases, with 12 bases between them. This CDR3 is built from 13 residues. Germline lookup yields CDR1 DFQATT and CDR2 SNEGSKA (reference sequence). CDR3 nucleotides: TGCAGTGCTAGCGGCACTAGCATCTACGAGCAGTACTTC. Its translation: CSASGTSIYEQYF.

This sequence joins TRBV5-5 and TRBJ2-7; D not certain. V lost 5 bases and J lost 6, with 9 bases in between. This CDR3 spans 11 amino acids. Germline V gene sequence: CDR1 SGHKS, CDR2 YYEKEE (reference sequence). CDR3 sequence (DNA): TGTGCCAGCAGGGCGTGGAGCGAGCAGTACTTC. This encodes CASRAWSEQYF.

V is TRBV30 and J is TRBJ1-4; D uncertain. Germline V gene sequence: CDR1 GTSNPN, CDR2 SVGIG (reference sequence). V lost 1 base to trimming and J lost 8 bases, with 5 bases between them. The length of the CDR3 is 11 residues. CDR3 loop: CAWSDREKLFF. The CDR3 region has the DNA TGTGCCTGGAGTGATAGGGAAAAACTGTTTTTT.

The chain joins TRBV9 to TRBJ2-1, with TRBD2 identical over 14 bases. The CDR3 is 19 residues long. The J segment lost 5 bases and the V segment lost 10 bases, leaving 20 bases of the junction unmatched. CDR1 and CDR2 (germline): SGDLS, YYNGEE. This CDR3 is CAGILRLAGGPGNDNEQFF. The CDR3 bases are TGTGCCGGGATACTTCGACTAGCGGGAGGGCCGGGTAACGACAATGAGCAGTTCTTC.

In this sample, this clonotype turned up a few times. The chain uses TRBV5-1 and TRBJ2-7; 8 nucleotides agree with TRBD1. V shed 4 bases and J 4 bases; nucleotides not matched to a gene: 7. Germline CDR1 is SGHRS and CDR2 is YFSETQ. The CDR3 is made up of 14 amino acids. The CDR3 sequence is CASSLRTGKYEQYF. CDR3 DNA sequence: TGCGCCAGCAGCCTACGGACAGGGAAGTACGAGCAGTACTTC. Full variable domain (missing parts from reference TRBV5-1 and TRBJ2-7): KAGVTQTPRYLIKTRGQQVTLSCSPISGHRSVSWYQQTPGQGLQFLFEYFSETQRNKGNFPGRFSGRQFSNSRSEMNVSTLELGDSALYLCASSLRTGKYEQYFGPGTRLTVT.

This clonotype was counted a few times. The rearrangement links TRBV20-1 to TRBJ1-2, with D maybe TRBD1 (5 bases). Germline V gene lookup returns CDR1 DFQATT and CDR2 SNEGSKA (reference sequence). The CDR3 consists of 11 residues. The V end was cut by 0 bases, the J end by 7 bases, with 6 bases between. The CDR3 is CSAREGGGYTF. Written as DNA, the CDR3 is TGCAGTGCTAGAGAGGGGGGTGGCTACACCTTC.

This clonotype rates as medium-sized. This chain links TRBV10-2 with TRBJ2-3; 11 positions agree with TRBD2. CDR3 length equals 15 residues. After removal of 8 bases from V and 5 bases from J, the junction contained 9 bases not matched to a gene. CDR1 and CDR2 (germline): WSHSY, SAAADI. The CDR3 protein is CASGASGRSGDTQYF. The CDR3 DNA is TGCGCCAGCGGGGCTAGCGGGAGGTCTGGAGATACGCAGTATTTT.

The table lists this clonotype with many counts. The CDR3 DNA sequence: TGTGCCAGCAGCGGGACAGGAGGTGAGCAGTTCTTC. Its translation is CASSGTGGEQFF. The rearrangement joins TRBV9 to TRBJ2-1, with 7 positions matching TRBD1. Germline V gene sequence: CDR1 SGDLS, CDR2 YYNGEE. V was clipped by 3 bases and J by 9 bases; unmatched bases: 3. The CDR3 loop spans 12 amino acids.

This clonotype has a count of ten or more. The chain's CDR3 is CASSPDPFNLAKNIQYF. The CDR3 nucleotides read TGTGCCAGCAGCCCTGATCCGTTTAACCTAGCCAAAAACATTCAGTACTTC. This chain connects TRBV7-8 to TRBJ2-4; D is ambiguous. This CDR3 is built from 17 residues. Germline V CDR1 and CDR2: SGHVS, FQNEAQ. Trimming stripped 5 bases from V and 0 bases from J, with 17 bases between.

CDR3 sequence (DNA): TGTGCCAGCAGCCAATCTGACAGGGAGAGTGAAGCTTTCTTT. Amino acids: CASSQSDRESEAFF. The chain combines TRBV16 with TRBJ1-1; 7 bases map to TRBD1. V gave up 0 bases and J gave up 7 bases; unmatched junction bases: 5. Germline V gene lookup returns CDR1 KGHSY and CDR2 FQNENV. There are 14 residues in the CDR3.

This clonotype was found a few times. The rearrangement links TRBV27 to TRBJ2-7; 10 bases are shared with TRBD2. This CDR3 is built from 20 residues. Trimming took 0 bases from V and 2 from J; bases not matched to a gene: 16. Looked up from germline, CDR1 is MNHEY and CDR2 is SMNVEV (reference sequence). As DNA, the CDR3 is TGTGCCAGCAGTTTATCGATAGGAACTAGCGGGGCCTCTTTTACCTACGAGCAGTACTTC. As protein: CASSLSIGTSGASFTYEQYF.

This clonotype was observed at least ten times. The gene calls are TRBV13 and TRBJ2-7, with 11 bases matching TRBD2. CDR3 size: 15 residues. Per the germline V gene, CDR1 is PRHDT and CDR2 is FYEKMQ (reference sequence). Germline trimming cut 5 bases from V and 3 bases from J; bases unmatched to any gene: 6. DNA of the CDR3: TGTGCCAGCAGCGAAACTAGCGGGAGAGTCTACGAGCAGTACTTC. It encodes CASSETSGRVYEQYF.

Note on this clonotype: Mismatch with germline at one junction end may stem from a read error. The V call is TRBV12-5, the J call TRBJ2-7; tentatively, D is TRBD2 (5 bases). The CDR3 covers 12 residues. Per the germline V gene, CDR1 is LGHNT and CDR2 is FRNRAP. CDR3 nucleotides: TGTGCTAGTCAAGGGAGCTCCCACGAGCAGTACTTC. Translation: CASQGSSHEQYF.

This clonotype was counted at least ten times. The rearrangement links TRBV15 to TRBJ1-1; perhaps TRBD1 as D (6 bases). Trimming stripped 5 bases from V and 4 bases from J, with 14 bases between. Germline V CDR1 and CDR2: LNHNV, YYDKDF (reference sequence). The CDR3 totals 14 residues. The CDR3 is CATSRGEGGTEAFF. Here the CDR3 DNA reads TGTGCCACCAGCCGCGGGGAGGGGGGCACTGAAGCTTTCTTT.

Of note for this clonotype: No DNA is shown, since the ends of the CDR3 on it are uncertain; the CDR3 is the one TCRdb lists. The rearrangement links TRBV21-1 to TRBJ1-1. TRBV21-1 is a listed pseudogene. Counting both end residues, the CDR3 totals 15 amino acids. CDR3 sequence: CASRLIVGSGTEAFF.